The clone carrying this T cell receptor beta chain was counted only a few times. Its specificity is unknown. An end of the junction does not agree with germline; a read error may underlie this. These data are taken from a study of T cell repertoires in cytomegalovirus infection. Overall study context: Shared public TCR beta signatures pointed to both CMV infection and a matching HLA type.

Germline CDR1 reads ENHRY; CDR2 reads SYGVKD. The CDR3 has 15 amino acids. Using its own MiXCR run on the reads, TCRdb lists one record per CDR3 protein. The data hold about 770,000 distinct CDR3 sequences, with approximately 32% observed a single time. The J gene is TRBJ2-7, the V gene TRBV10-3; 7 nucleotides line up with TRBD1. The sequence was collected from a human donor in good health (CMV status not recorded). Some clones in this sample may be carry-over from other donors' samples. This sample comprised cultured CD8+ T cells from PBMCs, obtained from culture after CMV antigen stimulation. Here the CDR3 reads CAISESRQGSHEQYF. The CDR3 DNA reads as TGTGCCATCAGTGAGTCGAGACAGGGCTCCCACGAGCAGTACTTC.